This section outlines one T cell receptor beta chain sequence together with its context. What it binds is unknown. This sample was included in a study of T cells expressing NK-cell markers. Study results and caveats: Topping the CD3+CD56-NKG2C+ fraction as well were these clonotypes, in several donors. About 6 donors had dominant NKG2C+ clonotypes that comprised about 1.0-7.5% of their CD8+ T cells.

TCRdb re-called the 5' RACE reads and catalogs CDR3 proteins one per entry, DNA excluded. This sample's clone table lists 440,000 or so distinct CDR3 sequences. The sequencing input was blood T cells: a sorted CD56 or NKG2C T cell subset, CD4+ or CD8+ T cells, or bulk PBMC T cells (not recorded which). This sequence was found in a woman aged 18-69 years in good health.

The CDR3 sequence: CASSLSGSYNSPLHF. The rearrangement joins TRBV27 to TRBJ1-6. The V gene's germline CDR1 is MNHEY and CDR2 SMNVEV (reference sequence). The CDR3 extends over 15 amino acids.